The text below deals with one T cell receptor (beta chain). Profiled with immunoSEQ multiplex PCR; TCRdb holds only in-frame clones, not every one. Of hundreds of thousands of clones in the sample, around 87% are singletons; the top ten hold roughly 3.2%. Sample treatment: some 20 received Ad26.COV2.S at low or high dose, single or two shots; five or six received placebo; per-sample allocation not given. The samples date from day 63 after the first vaccine or placebo injection. Boston provided a donor who was an adult aged 18-55 years. CDR1 is MGHRA and CDR2 is YSYEKL in the germline V gene. V lost 2 bases to trimming and J lost 2 bases; unmatched junction nucleotides: 5. CDR3 size: 15 residues. This specimen belongs to a study of Ad26.COV2.S vaccination and SARS-CoV-2 variants. Study-wide background: Participants got Ad26.COV2.S intramuscularly, once or twice 56 days apart.

The clonotype originates from a person between 18 and 65 years old who received the Ad26.COV2.S COVID-19 vaccine or a placebo. The material was peripheral blood, obtained in a trial of Ad26.COV2.S vaccine versus placebo. V and J are TRBV4-1 and TRBJ2-5; 7 bases line up with TRBD1. CDR3 protein: CASSQTGTAQETQYF. The CDR3, as DNA: TGCGCCAGCAGCCAAACCGGGACAGCTCAAGAGACCCAGTACTTC.